What follows are 29 T cell receptor beta chains derived from one specimen sequenced in a study of T-cell reconstitution after alpha-beta-depleted transplantation in children. As it was prepared, the TCRbeta library received unique molecular identifiers. One entry per CDR3 protein results from TCRdb running MiXCR on the PCR reads. The sample comprises hundreds of thousands of distinct CDR3 sequences, roughly 15% of which are singletons, and 0.85% to 1.3% rests with the top ten. The sample was PBMCs from the stem cell graft donor, taken from the stem cell graft. The receptors derive from a human donor who donated a stem cell graft to a child with acute myeloid leukemia.

This clonotype was recorded a few times. The chain joins TRBV30 to TRBJ2-7; tentative D call: TRBD1 (5 bases). V was trimmed by 4 bases and J by 3 bases, leaving 16 bases between them. Germline CDR1 reads GTSNPN; CDR2 reads SVGIG (reference sequence). The CDR3 has 14 residues. CDR3 sequence: CAWNHQGRNYEQYF. CDR3 in DNA: TGTGCCTGGAACCATCAGGGAAGGAACTACGAGCAGTACTTC.

This rearrangement joins TRBV25-1 to TRBJ2-5; TRBD1 agrees at 9 bases. The CDR3 has 16 residues. Germline V gene data show CDR1 as MGHDK and CDR2 as SYGVNS. Germline trimming cut 4 bases from V and 5 bases from J; bases unmatched to any gene: 11. The CDR3 coding sequence is TGTGCCAGCAGTGTGGGGACAGGGCTCGTTCTGGAGACCCAGTACTTC. It translates to CASSVGTGLVLETQYF.

V usage is TRBV20-1 and J usage is TRBJ2-4; D gene unclear. This CDR3 comprises 15 residues. Germline CDR1 is DFQATT and CDR2 is SNEGSKA (reference sequence). V lost 4 bases and J lost 2, with 15 bases in between. Written as DNA, the CDR3 is TGCAGTGCTACCACCATGAGTGGAACCAAAAACATTCAGTACTTC. This gives the protein CSATTMSGTKNIQYF.

V and J are TRBV3-1 and TRBJ1-2; 7 nucleotides line up with TRBD1. Germline values: CDR1 LGHDT, CDR2 YNNKEL (reference sequence). Trimming took 1 base from V and 2 from J; bases not matched to a gene: 7. The CDR3 covers 16 residues. The CDR3 loop is CASSQGTGRVNYGYTF. CDR3 bases: TGTGCCAGCAGCCAAGGGACAGGACGAGTCAACTATGGCTACACCTTC.

In its sample, this clonotype was seen a few times. A read error may explain this, as a much larger clone is one base away. The rearrangement joins TRBV12-3 or TRBV12-4 to TRBJ2-2; D not resolved. CDR3 length: 11 amino acids. The V end lost 2 bases, the J end lost 8 bases, and 3 bases lay between the germline ends. The DNA of the CDR3 is TGTGCCAGCAGTTTAAAAGGGGAGCTGTTTTTT. Translating it yields CASSLKGELFF.

The J gene is TRBJ2-1, the V gene TRBV24-1; 7 bases fit TRBD2. Germline V gives CDR1 KGHDR, CDR2 SFDVKD. The CDR3 covers 16 residues. V lost 0 bases to trimming and J lost 5 bases; unmatched junction nucleotides: 6. CDR3 sequence reads: CATSDLSLAANNEQFF. CDR3 DNA sequence: TGTGCCACCAGTGATTTGAGCCTAGCGGCTAACAATGAGCAGTTCTTC.

The table lists this clonotype with a few counts. This CDR3 reads CASSFRGVGNEAFF. DNA of the CDR3: TGTGCCAGCAGTTTCCGGGGGGTAGGCAATGAAGCTTTCTTT. V gene TRBV12-3 or TRBV12-4 combines with J gene TRBJ1-1; tentatively, D is TRBD1 (5 bases). The V and J ends lost 3 bases and 7 bases respectively, with 15 bases between them. This CDR3 is built from 14 residues.

This clonotype occurred many times. The rearrangement uses TRBV20-1 and TRBJ2-3; D may match TRBD1 or TRBD2 (5 bases each). The CDR3 has 14 residues. CDR1 DFQATT and CDR2 SNEGSKA come from the germline V gene (reference sequence). V shed 6 bases and J shed 2 bases, with 15 bases lying between them. CDR3 nucleotides: TGCAGTGCCGGGGACCCGAGGCCCACAGATACGCAGTATTTT. Its translation: CSAGDPRPTDTQYF.

Ten or more counts support this clonotype. V usage is TRBV20-1 and J usage is TRBJ1-1; no clear D gene. The V gene lost 6 bases and the J gene lost 2 bases, with 7 bases spanning the gap. Per the germline V gene, CDR1 is DFQATT and CDR2 is SNEGSKA (reference sequence). The CDR3 spans 11 residues. The CDR3 reads CSAAANTEAFF. CDR3 in DNA: TGCAGTGCGGCGGCCAACACTGAAGCTTTCTTT.

This clonotype showed up many times. The V and J genes are TRBV20-1 and TRBJ2-5, with 11 bases that match TRBD1. Germline CDR1 DFQATT, CDR2 SNEGSKA (reference sequence). The CDR3 is made up of 16 amino acids. With 5 bases clipped from V and 5 bases from J, the junction kept 13 bases outside the gene matches. The CDR3, as DNA: TGCAGTGCTTCCGGACAGGGGGCAGTTCGGGCGGAGACCCAGTACTTC. It yields the protein CSASGQGAVRAETQYF.

This clonotype was seen repeatedly, ten times or more. V and J are TRBV2 and TRBJ2-1; D ambiguous. Germline V gene sequence: CDR1 SNHLY, CDR2 FYNNEI. The CDR3 totals 14 residues. The V gene lost 8 bases and the J gene lost 2 bases, with 13 bases spanning the gap. The CDR3 region is CASCTRVPYNEQFF. The CDR3 DNA sequence: TGTGCCAGCTGTACAAGGGTCCCCTACAATGAGCAGTTCTTC.

V gene TRBV9 combines with J gene TRBJ1-1; D not certain. This CDR3 has 14 amino acids. V was clipped by 4 bases and J by 1 base, with 11 bases between them. Germline lookup yields CDR1 SGDLS and CDR2 YYNGEE. The CDR3 sequence: CASSPPPPNTEAFF. The CDR3 DNA reads TGTGCCAGCAGCCCACCCCCACCGAACACTGAAGCTTTCTTT.

This clonotype appeared many times. The rearrangement uses TRBV20-1 and TRBJ1-5, with 7 bases fitting TRBD1. V lost 6 bases to trimming and J lost 1 base; unmatched junction nucleotides: 6. The CDR3 extends over 14 amino acids. Germline V CDR1 and CDR2: DFQATT, SNEGSKA (reference sequence). CDR3 DNA: TGCAGTGCGGGAACAGGGGTAAGCAATCAGCCCCAGCATTTT. Translation gives CSAGTGVSNQPQHF.

The chain couples TRBV7-2 to TRBJ1-2, with 7 bases fitting TRBD1. V gave up 5 bases and J gave up 2 bases; unmatched junction bases: 14. CDR3 size: 17 residues. Germline CDR1 reads SGHTA; CDR2 reads FQGNSA. DNA of the CDR3: TGTGCCAGCAGCCCACACGAACCGGGACAGACCAACTATGGCTACACCTTC. Amino acids: CASSPHEPGQTNYGYTF.

A remark on this clonotype: This clone may be a read error of a much larger clone one base away. The rearrangement uses TRBV4-2 and TRBJ2-1; the D gene is possibly TRBD1 (5 bases). Germline values: CDR1 LGHNA, CDR2 YNFKEQ. The length of the CDR3 is 14 residues. The CDR3 reads CARSQLFQGHEQFF. DNA for the CDR3: TGTGCCAGGAGCCAGCTTTTTCAGGGCCATGAGCAGTTCTTC.

The chain employs TRBV12-3 or TRBV12-4 and TRBJ1-6; TRBD1 aligns across 8 bases. This CDR3 is built from 15 residues. V trimming: 5 bases; J trimming: 7 bases; junction bases outside the gene matches: 7. The CDR3: CASSPRTGRNSPLHF. Written as DNA, the CDR3 is TGTGCCAGCAGTCCAAGGACAGGGCGGAATTCACCCCTCCACTTT.

The chain links TRBV27 to TRBJ1-2; TRBD1 agrees at 7 bases. The ends lost 0 bases at V and 3 bases at J; junction bases unmatched: 1. There are 14 residues in the CDR3. The germline V gene has CDR1 MNHEY and CDR2 SMNVEV (reference sequence). CDR3 protein: CASSLSTGHYGYTF. DNA of the CDR3: TGTGCCAGCAGTTTATCGACAGGGCACTATGGCTACACCTTC.

This clonotype was found many times. CDR3 loop: CSARTYQETQYF. Written as DNA, the CDR3 is TGCAGTGCTAGAACGTACCAAGAGACCCAGTACTTC. The V and J genes are TRBV20-1 and TRBJ2-5; D gene unclear. The CDR3 runs to 12 residues. Germline V gene data show CDR1 as DFQATT and CDR2 as SNEGSKA (reference sequence). The V gene lost 2 bases and the J gene lost 0 bases, with 4 bases spanning the gap.

This clonotype was recorded many times. J is TRBJ2-7 and V is TRBV6-2 or TRBV6-3; 8 nucleotides align to TRBD1. The CDR3 has 17 residues. Germline CDR1 and CDR2: MNHEY and SVGEGT. J lost 0 bases, V lost 2 bases, and 9 bases had no gene match. The CDR3 spells CASSYHFSGTGSYEQYF. The DNA of the CDR3 is TGTGCCAGCAGTTACCACTTCTCCGGGACAGGCTCCTACGAGCAGTACTTC.

This chain uses TRBV27 with TRBJ1-2, with 9 bases matching TRBD1. The CDR3 spans 14 residues. The germline CDR1 and CDR2 sequences are MNHEY and SMNVEV (reference sequence). With V trimmed by 5 bases and J by 5 bases, 6 bases remained unmatched. The CDR3 reads CASSTDRGGYGYTF. Written as DNA, the CDR3 is TGTGCCAGCAGTACGGACAGGGGAGGGTATGGCTACACCTTC.

The rearrangement uses TRBV6-2 or TRBV6-3 and TRBJ2-2; TRBD1 is a possible D gene (5 bases). V dropped 6 bases and J dropped 5 bases, with 10 bases sitting between them. The CDR3 has 13 residues. Germline-derived CDR1 and CDR2 are MNHEY and SVGEGT. The CDR3 sequence is CASRIQGTGELFF. The CDR3 nucleotides are TGTGCCAGCAGGATCCAGGGTACCGGGGAGCTGTTTTTT.

This chain joins TRBV7-9 and TRBJ2-7; D not certain. Germline V CDR1 and CDR2: SEHNR, FQNEAQ (reference sequence). Trimming took off 5 bases at V and 1 base at J, with 12 bases between the two ends. The CDR3 is made up of 14 amino acids. The DNA of the CDR3 is TGTGCCAGCAGCCCTCGGACGCAATCCTACGAGCAGTACTTC. Residues: CASSPRTQSYEQYF.

The chain employs TRBV7-9 and TRBJ2-2; D call uncertain. The CDR3 covers 15 residues. Between the trimmed V and J ends, which lost 1 base and 3 bases, there was a span of 9 bases. The germline gives CDR1 SEHNR, CDR2 FQNEAQ (reference sequence). The CDR3 nucleotides are TGTGCCAGCAGCTTAGGGGCCGTAGACACCGGGGAGCTGTTTTTT. Amino acids: CASSLGAVDTGELFF.

This clonotype has only a few counts. The rearrangement links TRBV20-1 to TRBJ2-5; 7 nucleotides agree with TRBD2. The junction had 7 bases not matched to a gene; V was cut back by 7 bases and J by 5 bases. Germline V gives CDR1 DFQATT, CDR2 SNEGSKA (reference sequence). This CDR3 comprises 12 residues. For the CDR3, the DNA is TGCAGTGGTGTCGGACTAGGGGAGACCCAGTACTTC. Amino acids: CSGVGLGETQYF.

This clonotype appeared once. V is TRBV20-1 and J is TRBJ1-2; TRBD1 matches 10 bases. The ends lost 3 bases at V and 4 bases at J; junction bases unmatched: 5. This CDR3 has 14 residues. Germline V gene lookup returns CDR1 DFQATT and CDR2 SNEGSKA (reference sequence). CDR3 loop: CSASGTGAIYGYTF. In DNA, the CDR3 is TGCAGTGCTAGTGGGACAGGGGCGATCTATGGCTACACCTTC.

This clonotype was found many times. The chain uses TRBV12-3 or TRBV12-4 and TRBJ2-7; the D is unclear. The CDR3 has 13 residues. The V gene lost 4 bases and the J gene lost 0 bases, with 7 bases spanning the gap. The CDR3 reads CASSSDHSYEQYV. The DNA for the CDR3 is TGTGCCAGCAGTTCGGACCACTCCTACGAGCAGTACGTC.

V gene TRBV28 combines with J gene TRBJ1-5, with D hard to call. The ends were cut back, 6 bases at V and 2 bases at J, with 8 bases in the middle. CDR3 length: 13 amino acids. Germline V gene data show CDR1 as MDHEN and CDR2 as SYDVKM. The CDR3 sequence is CASRIQGNQPQHF. CDR3 nucleotide sequence: TGTGCCAGCAGGATCCAGGGCAATCAGCCCCAGCATTTT.

This clonotype occurred many times. This sequence joins TRBV6-5 and TRBJ2-5; D may be TRBD2 (6 bases). CDR1 and CDR2 from the germline V gene are MNHEY and SVGAGI. The CDR3 runs 18 residues. V dropped 0 bases and J dropped 4 bases, with 21 bases sitting between them. The CDR3 here is CASSYSRYAGPARETQYF. For the CDR3, the DNA is TGTGCCAGCAGTTACTCGAGGTACGCGGGACCGGCTCGAGAGACCCAGTACTTC.

The gene calls are TRBV9 and TRBJ1-4; 7 nucleotides agree with TRBD1. J gave up 3 bases and V 3 bases, and 5 bases lay outside the gene matches. The germline CDR1 and CDR2 sequences are SGDLS and YYNGEE. The CDR3 has 15 residues. As DNA, the CDR3 is TGTGCCAGCAGCGCCTCCGGGACAGCTAATGAAAAACTGTTTTTT. Translating gives CASSASGTANEKLFF. Using reference TRBV9 and TRBJ1-4 for the parts outside the CDR3, the full variable domain is DSGVTQTPKHLITATGQRVTLRCSPRSGDLSVYWYQQSLDQGLQFLIQYYNGEERAKGNILERFSAQQFPDLHSELNLSSLELGDSALYFCASSASGTANEKLFFGSGTQLSVL.